This passage covers 20 T cell receptor beta chains from one sample sequenced in a study of human T cells and chemical hapten exposure. Regarding time point: patch test 2, 6 weeks after DPC sensitization. Specified treatment: therapeutic diphenylcyclopropenone sensitization with weekly scalp DPC. Using its own MiXCR run on the RACE reads, TCRdb lists one record per CDR3 protein. The data contain around 75,000 distinct CDR3 sequences, about a tenth of them seen just once; the ten biggest clones take up roughly 7%. Sequencing used whole blood, obtained in connection with sensitization to the hapten diphenylcyclopropenone (DPC). These receptors were obtained from a woman aged 45-59 years with alopecia areata. Some clones in this sample may be carry-over from other donors' samples.

This chain uses TRBV12-2 with TRBJ2-1; the table gives TRBD1 as D, unverified against the DNA. TRBV12-2 is a pseudogene segment. CDR3 length: 12 residues. The CDR3 here is CVSRLTVPEQFF. CDR3 DNA sequence: TGTGTAAGTCGCTTGACAGTTCCTGAGCAGTTCTTC.

This clonotype was found many times. The V and J genes are TRBV6-5 and TRBJ1-2, with D uncertain. The V gene's germline CDR1 is MNHEY and CDR2 SVGAGI. With 4 bases removed from V and 6 bases from J, the gap between germline ends came to 9 bases. This CDR3 contains 12 residues. CDR3 loop: CASSLVGDGYTF. CDR3 nucleotides: TGTGCCAGCAGTTTGGTCGGTGATGGCTACACCTTC.

The sample holds many counts of this clonotype. The chain links TRBV6-2 or TRBV6-3 to TRBJ2-2; D tentatively reads TRBD1 or TRBD2 (5 bases each). V was clipped by 0 bases and J by 6 bases, with 8 bases between them. The CDR3 has 14 residues. Germline V CDR1 and CDR2: MNHEY, SVGEGT. CDR3 nucleotides: TGTGCCAGCAGTTACTCAGGGGAGTCCGGGGAGCTGTTTTTT. Translating gives CASSYSGESGELFF.

This clonotype has just a few counts. This chain uses TRBV27 with TRBJ2-1, with TRBD2 identical over 8 bases. V was clipped by 4 bases and J by 4 bases; unmatched bases: 6. In germline, CDR1 is MNHEY, CDR2 SMNVEV (reference sequence). CDR3 length equals 15 residues. This CDR3 is CASSSSSGQYNEQFF. CDR3 coding DNA: TGTGCCAGCAGTTCATCTAGCGGGCAATACAATGAGCAGTTCTTC.

This clonotype was picked up a small number of times. V usage is TRBV19 and J usage is TRBJ2-2; D unresolved. Between the trimmed V and J ends, which lost 8 bases and 4 bases, there was a span of 20 bases. CDR1 and CDR2 from the germline V gene are LNHDA and SQIVND (reference sequence). The CDR3 is made up of 16 amino acids. CDR3 DNA: TGTGCCAGTCAGAACCCCGGCCCGGTGGGCACCGGGGAGCTGTTTTTT. Translating gives CASQNPGPVGTGELFF.

V gene TRBV25-1 combines with J gene TRBJ2-2; no firm D call. The V end lost 1 base, the J end lost 4 bases, and 13 bases lay between the germline ends. This CDR3 contains 16 residues. Germline V lookup: CDR1 MGHDK, CDR2 SYGVNS. This chain's CDR3 is CASSESGRKLTGELFF. In DNA, the CDR3 is TGTGCCAGCAGTGAATCCGGCAGAAAACTCACCGGGGAGCTGTTTTTT. The whole variable domain, remainder taken from reference TRBV25-1 and TRBJ2-2, is EADIYQTPRYLVIGTGKKITLECSQTMGHDKMYWYQQDPGMELHLIHYSYGVNSTEKGDLSSESTVSRIRTEHFPLTLESARPSHTSQYLCASSESGRKLTGELFFGEGSRLTVL.

The gene calls are TRBV20-1 and TRBJ2-1; tentative D call: TRBD2 (6 bases). CDR3 length: 11 amino acids. Trimming took 6 bases from V and 6 from J, leaving 9 bases between them. CDR1 is DFQATT, CDR2 SNEGSKA, per germline (reference sequence). The CDR3 coding sequence is TGCAGTGCGCGGGACTCCAATGAGCAGTTCTTC. This codes for CSARDSNEQFF.

Points on this clonotype: A read error may produce the germline difference seen at one junction end. The chain combines TRBV7-2 with TRBJ2-6; D is ambiguous. The CDR3 sequence is 13 residues long. Germline lookup yields CDR1 SGHTA and CDR2 FQGNSA. Here the CDR3 reads CASSLTEANILTF. The DNA of the CDR3 is TGTGCCAGCAGCTTAACCGAAGCCAACATCCTGACTTTC.

The DNA of the CDR3 is TGTGCCAGCAGCTTCCGCACAGGGAGCACTGAAGCTTTCTTT. This gives the protein CASSFRTGSTEAFF. The chain recombines TRBV7-9 with TRBJ1-1, with D perhaps matching TRBD1 (6 bases). Between the trimmed V and J ends, which lost 3 bases and 4 bases, there was a span of 12 bases. CDR1 and CDR2 from the germline V gene are SEHNR and FQNEAQ (reference sequence). This CDR3 has 14 residues.

Concerning this clonotype itself: Sequence at one end of the junction differs from germline and may be a read error. The rearrangement uses TRBV25-1 and TRBJ2-1, with TRBD2 as a possible D gene (7 bases). Germline CDR1 MGHDK, CDR2 SYGVNS. This CDR3 is 17 amino acids long. CDR3 protein: CASSAILAGASYNGQFF. In DNA, the CDR3 is TGTGCCAGCAGTGCCATCCTTGCGGGGGCTTCCTACAATGGGCAGTTCTTC.

V usage is TRBV19 and J usage is TRBJ1-1; D is possibly TRBD1 (5 bases). The CDR3 is 12 amino acids. The V end lost 4 bases, the J end lost 4 bases, and 7 bases lay between the germline ends. The V gene's germline CDR1 is LNHDA and CDR2 SQIVND (reference sequence). DNA of the CDR3: TGTGCCAGTAGTAGGGGGACCACTGAAGCTTTCTTT. Amino acid sequence: CASSRGTTEAFF.

This clonotype was seen repeatedly, ten times or more. This rearrangement joins TRBV7-9 to TRBJ1-2; a weak D match, TRBD1 (5 bases). The CDR3 is 19 amino acids. The V and J ends lost 5 bases and 0 bases respectively, with 25 bases between them. In germline, CDR1 is SEHNR, CDR2 FQNEAQ (reference sequence). CDR3 in DNA: TGTGCCAGCAGCCGAGTAACAGGTGCGGCGGTTAGTACTAACTATGGCTACACCTTC. Amino acids: CASSRVTGAAVSTNYGYTF. Combining the CDR3 with reference TRBV7-9 and TRBJ1-2 gives the whole variable domain DTGVSQNPRHKITKRGQNVTFRCDPISEHNRLYWYRQTLGQGPEFLTYFQNEAQLEKSRLLSDRFSAERPKGSFSTLEIQRTEQGDSAMYLCASSRVTGAAVSTNYGYTFGSGTRLTVV.

The chain couples TRBV18 to TRBJ2-7; weak D call: TRBD2 (5 bases). Per germline, CDR1 KGHSH and CDR2 LQKENI. The CDR3 sequence is 12 residues long. With 4 bases removed from V and 3 bases from J, the gap between germline ends came to 7 bases. CDR3 in amino acids: CASSRRGYEQYF. The CDR3 DNA reads as TGTGCCAGCTCACGTCGGGGCTACGAGCAGTACTTC. Full variable domain (rest looked up from reference TRBV18 and TRBJ2-7): NAGVMQNPRHLVRRRGQEARLRCSPMKGHSHVYWYRQLPEEGLKFMVYLQKENIIDESGMPKERFSAEFPKEGPSILRIQQVVRGDSAAYFCASSRRGYEQYFGPGTRLTVT.

This chain connects TRBV20-1 to TRBJ1-1; 7 positions match TRBD1. The V segment lost 3 bases and the J segment 0 bases; nucleotides outside the gene matches: 10. Germline-derived CDR1 and CDR2 are DFQATT and SNEGSKA (reference sequence). The CDR3 has 16 amino acids. CDR3 amino acids: CSARQTGFGLNTEAFF. The CDR3 nucleotides read TGCAGTGCTAGGCAGACAGGGTTTGGCCTGAACACTGAAGCTTTCTTT.

V and J are TRBV2 and TRBJ2-3; 11 nucleotides align to TRBD2. This CDR3 contains 19 residues. The germline V gene encodes CDR1 SNHLY and CDR2 FYNNEI. The trim removed 4 bases at V and 2 bases at J, leaving 14 bases unmatched. CDR3 coding DNA: TGTGCCAGCAGTGTGAGTCTAGCGGGAGGTCCTCGGGCCACAGATACGCAGTATTTT. The encoded protein is CASSVSLAGGPRATDTQYF.

This clonotype was found many times. The chain is built from TRBV5-1 and TRBJ1-1, with D hard to call. V shed 3 bases and J shed 2 bases, with 11 bases lying between them. Germline V CDR1 and CDR2: SGHRS, YFSETQ. The CDR3 covers 14 residues. The CDR3 sequence: CASSSAGENTEAFF. For the CDR3, the DNA is TGCGCCAGCAGCTCGGCAGGAGAAAACACTGAAGCTTTCTTT.

This clonotype was recorded at least ten times. The V and J genes are TRBV18 and TRBJ1-4, with TRBD1 identical over 9 bases. The ends lost 4 bases at V and 2 bases at J; junction bases unmatched: 5. Germline CDR1 is KGHSH and CDR2 is LQKENI. The CDR3 consists of 16 residues. CDR3 bases: TGTGCCAGCTCACGAATGGGACAGGGTACTAATGAAAAACTGTTTTTT. Its protein product is CASSRMGQGTNEKLFF. The variable domain in full, with the rest retrieved from reference TRBV18 and TRBJ1-4, is NAGVMQNPRHLVRRRGQEARLRCSPMKGHSHVYWYRQLPEEGLKFMVYLQKENIIDESGMPKERFSAEFPKEGPSILRIQQVVRGDSAAYFCASSRMGQGTNEKLFFGSGTQLSVL.

This clonotype has at least ten counts. The chain couples TRBV27 to TRBJ2-6; D is unresolved. The germline V gene has CDR1 MNHEY and CDR2 SMNVEV (reference sequence). Trimming left V 5 bases short and J 0 bases short, with 11 bases between. The CDR3 covers 16 residues. In DNA, the CDR3 is TGTGCCAGCAGTGGGGTGGGCCCCTCTGGGGCCAACGTCCTGACTTTC. This sequence encodes CASSGVGPSGANVLTF.

This sequence joins TRBV9 and TRBJ2-1; the D gene is possibly TRBD2 (7 bases). The V end was cut by 3 bases, the J end by 0 bases, with 16 bases between. CDR1 SGDLS and CDR2 YYNGEE come from the germline V gene. The CDR3 extends over 17 amino acids. The DNA of the CDR3 is TGTGCCAGCAGCGCCGGGGGGCGGGGCGTCTCCTACAATGAGCAGTTCTTC. Protein product: CASSAGGRGVSYNEQFF. Full variable domain (remainder filled in from reference TRBV9 and TRBJ2-1): DSGVTQTPKHLITATGQRVTLRCSPRSGDLSVYWYQQSLDQGLQFLIQYYNGEERAKGNILERFSAQQFPDLHSELNLSSLELGDSALYFCASSAGGRGVSYNEQFFGPGTRLTVL.

In this sample, this clonotype turned up many times. This chain connects TRBV12-3 or TRBV12-4 to TRBJ1-2; TRBD1 matches at 8 bases. This CDR3 is 14 amino acids long. V shed 6 bases, J shed 4 bases, and the junction held 7 bases outside the gene matches. The CDR3 reads CASRPNGQGYGYTF. CDR3 coding DNA: TGTGCCAGCAGACCGAATGGACAGGGCTATGGCTACACCTTC.